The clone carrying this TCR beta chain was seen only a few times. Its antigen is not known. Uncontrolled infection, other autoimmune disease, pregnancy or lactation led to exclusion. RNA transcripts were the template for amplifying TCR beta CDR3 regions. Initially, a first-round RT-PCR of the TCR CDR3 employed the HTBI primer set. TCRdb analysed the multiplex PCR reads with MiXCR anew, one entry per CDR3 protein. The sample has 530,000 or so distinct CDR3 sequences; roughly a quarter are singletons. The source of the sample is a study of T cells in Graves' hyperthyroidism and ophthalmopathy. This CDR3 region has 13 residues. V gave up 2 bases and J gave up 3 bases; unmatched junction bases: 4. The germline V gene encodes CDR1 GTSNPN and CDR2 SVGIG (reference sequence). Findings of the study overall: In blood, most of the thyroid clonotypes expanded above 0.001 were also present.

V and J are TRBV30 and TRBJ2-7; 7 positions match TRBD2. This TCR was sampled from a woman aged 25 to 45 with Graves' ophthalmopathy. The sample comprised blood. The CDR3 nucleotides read TGTGCCTGGAGTCCGGGGGGTAGCTACGAGCAGTACTTC. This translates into CAWSPGGSYEQYF.